Presented here are 17 T cell receptor beta chains from one specimen sequenced in a study of cytomegalovirus exposure and HLA in healthy donors. The PCR ran on 60 Vbeta and 13 Jbeta primers. Assay: immunoSEQ multiplex PCR; the TCRdb copy retains only in-frame clones and omits some. The table records about 190,000 clones, over 70% of them present only once. The specimen sequenced was PBMCs. The origin of the receptors is a man aged 25 to 45 in good health and CMV-seronegative.

This clone was recorded a few times. The gene calls are TRBV4-2 and TRBJ2-7; D gene ambiguous. The CDR3 contains 14 residues. V lost 4 bases and J lost 3, with 13 bases in between. Germline V gene sequence: CDR1 LGHNA, CDR2 YNFKEQ. DNA for the CDR3: TGTGCCAGCAGCCCTGCGCCCTATAGCTACGAGCAGTACTTC. It specifies CASSPAPYSYEQYF.

The rearrangement joins TRBV19 to TRBJ1-5; 8 bases align to TRBD1. The trim removed 8 bases at V and 1 base at J, leaving 10 bases unmatched. The CDR3 sequence is 16 residues long. Germline assignment: CDR1 LNHDA and CDR2 SQIVND (reference sequence). CDR3 in amino acids: CASLSRTGRSNQPQHF. The CDR3 nucleotides are TGTGCCAGTCTCTCCAGGACAGGGAGAAGCAATCAGCCCCAGCATTTT.

J is TRBJ2-1 and V is TRBV6-5, with 10 bases aligning to TRBD2. CDR3 size: 14 residues. V lost 0 bases and J lost 7; bases outside the gene matches: 0. Germline V gene sequence: CDR1 MNHEY, CDR2 SVGAGI. For the CDR3, the DNA is TGTGCCAGCAGTTACTCACTAGCGGGAAATGAGCAGTTCTTC. Translation gives CASSYSLAGNEQFF.

The chain is built from TRBV29-1 and TRBJ2-1, with 8 bases aligning to TRBD2. J gave up 4 bases and V 1 base, and 6 bases lay outside the gene matches. Germline CDR1 and CDR2: SQVTM and ANQGSEA. CDR3 size: 15 residues. This chain's CDR3 is CSVEGRGGFYNEQFF. The CDR3 DNA reads TGCAGCGTTGAAGGACGGGGGGGCTTTTACAATGAGCAGTTCTTC.

The chain employs TRBV28 and TRBJ1-1; tentatively, D is TRBD1 (5 bases). Per the germline V gene, CDR1 is MDHEN and CDR2 is SYDVKM. The germline V and J ends were trimmed by 8 bases and 2 bases, with 15 bases remaining between them. The CDR3 length is 14 residues. CDR3 amino acids: CASLDPGSNTEAFF. CDR3 DNA sequence: TGTGCCAGCTTGGATCCAGGGTCAAACACTGAAGCTTTCTTT.

The chain is built from TRBV7-2 and TRBJ1-6, with D possibly matching TRBD1 (6 bases). The ends were cut back, 1 base at V and 4 bases at J, with 14 bases in the middle. The germline V gene encodes CDR1 SGHTA and CDR2 FQGNSA. The CDR3 is 17 amino acids. CDR3 in amino acids: CASSLDARGAYNSPLHF. The CDR3 bases are TGTGCCAGCAGCTTAGATGCCAGGGGTGCTTATAATTCACCCCTCCACTTT.

This clone was picked up a small number of times. The V and J genes are TRBV5-1 and TRBJ1-4; D perhaps matches TRBD1 (5 bases). The CDR3 contains 14 residues. Trimming removed 4 bases from V and 6 bases from J, with 13 bases in between. CDR1 SGHRS and CDR2 YFSETQ come from the germline V gene. The CDR3 sequence: CASSVDTVDEKLFF. CDR3 bases: TGCGCCAGCAGCGTGGACACCGTGGATGAAAAACTGTTTTTT.

The chain carries TRBV5-8 and TRBJ1-5; D possibly corresponds to TRBD1 (5 bases). CDR1 and CDR2 from the germline V gene are SGHTS and YDEGEE. This CDR3 spans 17 amino acids. Trimming shortened V by 0 bases and J by 1 base, and 14 bases separated the two germline ends. CDR3 sequence (DNA): TGTGCCAGCAGCTTGGGCGTTCGGTCAGGGAGCAATCAGCCCCAGCATTTT. Its translation: CASSLGVRSGSNQPQHF.

The rearrangement uses TRBV20-1 and TRBJ1-1, with D tentatively TRBD1 (5 bases). The CDR3 consists of 11 residues. Germline CDR1 and CDR2: DFQATT and SNEGSKA (reference sequence). CDR3 nucleotides: TGCAACCCCGACAGGAACACTGAAGCTTTCTTT. This translates into CNPDRNTEAFF.

V usage is TRBV19 and J usage is TRBJ2-2; D gene unclear. Trimming took off 6 bases at V and 3 bases at J, with 14 bases between the two ends. Germline V gene sequence: CDR1 LNHDA, CDR2 SQIVND (reference sequence). The CDR3 is 15 amino acids. CDR3 sequence: CASSPPPADTGELFF. The CDR3 region has the DNA TGTGCCAGTAGCCCCCCCCCGGCGGACACCGGGGAGCTGTTTTTT. Complete variable domain (other parts from reference TRBV19 and TRBJ2-2): DGGITQSPKYLFRKEGQNVTLSCEQNLNHDAMYWYRQDPGQGLRLIYYSQIVNDFQKGDIAEGYSVSREKKESFPLTVTSAQKNPTAFYLCASSPPPADTGELFFGEGSRLTVL.

This chain connects TRBV4-3 to TRBJ2-1; 8 bases fit TRBD2. The J segment lost 8 bases and the V segment lost 5 bases, leaving 8 bases of the junction unmatched. In germline, CDR1 is LGHNA, CDR2 YSLEER. The CDR3 totals 14 residues. The CDR3 reads CASSRDRGGDEQFF. As DNA, the CDR3 is TGCGCCAGCAGCAGGGACCGGGGGGGCGATGAGCAGTTCTTC.

This chain links TRBV30 with TRBJ1-4; 7 nucleotides align to TRBD1. This CDR3 region has 14 residues. J was trimmed by 3 bases and V by 3 bases; bases with no gene match: 4. The germline gives CDR1 GTSNPN, CDR2 SVGIG (reference sequence). CDR3 region: CAWSRGIANEKLFF. Written as DNA, the CDR3 is TGTGCCTGGAGCAGGGGGATCGCTAATGAAAAACTGTTTTTT.

This chain connects TRBV6-1 to TRBJ2-7; D gene uncertain. The germline V and J ends were trimmed by 2 bases and 2 bases, with 13 bases remaining between them. CDR1 is MNHNS, CDR2 SASEGT, per germline. The CDR3 has 15 amino acids. CDR3 sequence: CASSEKRVITYEQYF. The DNA of the CDR3 is TGTGCCAGCAGTGAAAAGCGAGTAATCACCTACGAGCAGTACTTC.

The chain combines TRBV7-2 with TRBJ1-6; the D is unclear. Germline CDR1 reads SGHTA; CDR2 reads FQGNSA. This CDR3 spans 13 amino acids. V lost 4 bases, J lost 10 bases, and 11 bases lay in between. CDR3 sequence reads: CASSSRGESPLHF. CDR3 bases: TGTGCCAGCAGCTCCCGTGGGGAGTCACCCCTCCACTTT.

This chain links TRBV4-2 with TRBJ1-4, with no clear D. Germline lookup yields CDR1 LGHNA and CDR2 YNFKEQ. There are 15 residues in the CDR3. Trimming stripped 0 bases from V and 6 bases from J, with 11 bases between. In DNA form, the CDR3 reads TGTGCCAGCAGCCAAGATTCAGGAGGTTATGAAAAACTGTTTTTT. This sequence encodes CASSQDSGGYEKLFF.

CDR3 DNA sequence: TGCGCCAGCAGACAGTCCCAGGCAGCCTCTGGCAATGAGCAGTTCTTC. It encodes CASRQSQAASGNEQFF. V usage is TRBV4-3 and J usage is TRBJ2-1, with D unresolved. The CDR3 totals 16 residues. The V and J ends lost 6 bases and 6 bases respectively, with 21 bases between them. CDR1 and CDR2 from the germline V gene are LGHNA and YSLEER.

CDR3 loop: CAIRTGTEAFF. CDR3 coding DNA: TGTGCCATCCGGACAGGCACTGAAGCTTTCTTT. This chain uses TRBV10-3 with TRBJ1-1; 7 bases agree with TRBD1. This CDR3 is built from 11 residues. Per the germline V gene, CDR1 is ENHRY and CDR2 is SYGVKD. The junction had 1 base not matched to a gene; V was cut back by 8 bases and J by 4 bases.